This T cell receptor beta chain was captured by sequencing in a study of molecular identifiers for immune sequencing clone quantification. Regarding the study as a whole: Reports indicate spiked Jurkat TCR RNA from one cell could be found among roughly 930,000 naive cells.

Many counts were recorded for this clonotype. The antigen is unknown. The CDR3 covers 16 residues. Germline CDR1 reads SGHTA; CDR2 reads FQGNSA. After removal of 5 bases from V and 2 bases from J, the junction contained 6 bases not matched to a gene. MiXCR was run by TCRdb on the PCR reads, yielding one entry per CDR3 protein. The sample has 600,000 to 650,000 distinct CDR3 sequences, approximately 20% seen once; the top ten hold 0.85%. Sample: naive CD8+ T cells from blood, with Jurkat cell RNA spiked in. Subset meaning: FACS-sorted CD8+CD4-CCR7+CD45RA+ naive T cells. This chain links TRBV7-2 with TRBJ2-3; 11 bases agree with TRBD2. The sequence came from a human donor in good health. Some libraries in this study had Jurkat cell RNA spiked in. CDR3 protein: CASSGLAGGFTDTQYF. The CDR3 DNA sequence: TGTGCCAGCAGCGGTCTAGCGGGGGGTTTCACAGATACGCAGTATTTT.